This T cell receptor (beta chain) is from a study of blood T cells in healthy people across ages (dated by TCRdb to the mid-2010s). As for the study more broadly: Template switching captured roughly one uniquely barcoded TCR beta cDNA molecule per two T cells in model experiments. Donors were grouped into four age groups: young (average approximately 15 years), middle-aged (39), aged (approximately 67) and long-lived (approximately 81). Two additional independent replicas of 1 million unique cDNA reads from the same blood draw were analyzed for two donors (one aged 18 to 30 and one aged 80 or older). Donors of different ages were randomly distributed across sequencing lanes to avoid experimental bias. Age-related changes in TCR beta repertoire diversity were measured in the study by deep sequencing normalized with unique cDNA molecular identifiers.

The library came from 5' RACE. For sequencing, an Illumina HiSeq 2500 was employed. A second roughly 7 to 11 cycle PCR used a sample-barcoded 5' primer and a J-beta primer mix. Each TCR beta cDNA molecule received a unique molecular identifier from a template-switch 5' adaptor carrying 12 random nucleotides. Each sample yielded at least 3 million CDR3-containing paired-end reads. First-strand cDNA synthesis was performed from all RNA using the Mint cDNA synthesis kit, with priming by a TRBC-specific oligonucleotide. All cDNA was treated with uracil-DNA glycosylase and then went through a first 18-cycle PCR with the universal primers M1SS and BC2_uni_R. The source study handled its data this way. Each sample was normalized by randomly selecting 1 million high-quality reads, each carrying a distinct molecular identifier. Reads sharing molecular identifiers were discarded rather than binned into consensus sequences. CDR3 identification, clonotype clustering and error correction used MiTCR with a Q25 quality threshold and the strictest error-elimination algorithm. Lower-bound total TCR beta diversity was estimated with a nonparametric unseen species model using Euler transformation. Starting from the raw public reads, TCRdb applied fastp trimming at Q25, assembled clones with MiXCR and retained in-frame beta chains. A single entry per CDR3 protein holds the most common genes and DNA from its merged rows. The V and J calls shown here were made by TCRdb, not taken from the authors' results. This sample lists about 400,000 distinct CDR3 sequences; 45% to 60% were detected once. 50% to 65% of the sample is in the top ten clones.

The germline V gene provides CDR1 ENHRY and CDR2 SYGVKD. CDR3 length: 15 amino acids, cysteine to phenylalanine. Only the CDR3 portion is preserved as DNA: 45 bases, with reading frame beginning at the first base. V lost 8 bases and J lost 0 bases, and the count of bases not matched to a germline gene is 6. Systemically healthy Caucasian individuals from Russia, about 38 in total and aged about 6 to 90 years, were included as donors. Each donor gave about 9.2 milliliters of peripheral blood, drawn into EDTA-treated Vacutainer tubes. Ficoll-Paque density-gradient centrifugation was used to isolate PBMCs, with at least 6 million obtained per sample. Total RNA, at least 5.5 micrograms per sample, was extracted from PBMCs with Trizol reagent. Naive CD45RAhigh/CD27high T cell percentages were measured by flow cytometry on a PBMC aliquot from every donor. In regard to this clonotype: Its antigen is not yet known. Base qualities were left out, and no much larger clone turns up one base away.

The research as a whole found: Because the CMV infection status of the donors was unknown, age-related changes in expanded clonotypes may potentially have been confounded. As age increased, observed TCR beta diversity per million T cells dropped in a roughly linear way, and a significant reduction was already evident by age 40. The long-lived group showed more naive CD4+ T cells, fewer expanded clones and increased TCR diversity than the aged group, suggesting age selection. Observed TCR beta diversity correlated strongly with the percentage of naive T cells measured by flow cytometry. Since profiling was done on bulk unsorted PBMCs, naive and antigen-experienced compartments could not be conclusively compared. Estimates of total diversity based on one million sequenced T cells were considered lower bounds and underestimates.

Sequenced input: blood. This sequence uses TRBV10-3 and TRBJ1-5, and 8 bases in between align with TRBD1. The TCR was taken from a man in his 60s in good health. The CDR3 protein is CAIGPGQDSNQPQHF. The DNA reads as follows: TGTGCCATCGGCCCGGGACAGGATAGCAATCAGCCCCAGCATTTT.